This entry describes one T cell receptor beta chain. Its matching antigen is unknown. The CDR3 covers 16 residues. The V and J ends lost 2 bases and 10 bases, in that order; junction bases with no gene match: 9. The V gene's germline CDR1 is MNHNS and CDR2 SASEGT. This sample is part of a study of CD8 T cells in ankylosing spondylitis. General study points: Among TCR beta sequences, a motif of under ten highly homologous variants appeared characteristic of ankylosing spondylitis blood.

TCRdb redid the calling of the 5' RACE reads with MiXCR, one entry per CDR3 protein. The sample lists 160,000 or so distinct CDR3 sequences; roughly 10% were seen once. Sequencing was done on a sample of blood, either unsorted or a sorted T cell fraction (not recorded which). The source of this sequence is a female donor with ankylosing spondylitis or in good health (not recorded which). The gene calls are TRBV6-1 and TRBJ1-6; 9 bases match TRBD1. The CDR3 sequence is CASSEWGTGYRSPLHF. The CDR3 DNA follows: TGTGCCAGCAGTGAATGGGGGACAGGGTATCGGTCACCCCTCCACTTT.